This T cell receptor beta chain was captured by sequencing in a study of CD8 T cells in ankylosing spondylitis. Findings and caveats of the study: Ankylosing spondylitis blood appeared to carry a characteristic TCR beta motif of under ten highly homologous variants.

In its sample, this clonotype was seen many times. Its cognate antigen is unknown. This CDR3 region has 13 residues. Germline V CDR1 and CDR2: DFQATT, SNEGSKA (reference sequence). J was trimmed by 5 bases and V by 5 bases; bases with no gene match: 5. One entry per CDR3 protein results from TCRdb running MiXCR on the 5' RACE reads. Of around 490,000 distinct CDR3 sequences in the sample, 5.3% were seen once. The sequence was obtained from a male donor with ankylosing spondylitis. The chain carries TRBV20-1 and TRBJ1-1; 10 bases fit TRBD1. The material sequenced was blood, either unsorted or a sorted T cell fraction (not recorded which). Here the CDR3 DNA reads TGCAGTGCTCTGGGACAGGGGTGGACTGAAGCTTTCTTT. Its protein is CSALGQGWTEAFF.